These T cell receptor beta chains were read from a single sample in a study of blood T cell repertoires in COVID-19. Clones were sequenced by immunoSEQ multiplex PCR, and TCRdb holds only the in-frame ones, with some missing. The sample lists roughly 230,000 clones, roughly 86% seen once, with almost 4% in the top ten. Sequenced sample: PBMCs or T cells enriched from blood (not recorded which). The receptors were gathered from a young woman with acute COVID-19. Both conserved end residues are part of each CDR3. A D gene is named only where the DNA matches it firmly. Clone sizes are given selectively: once, few, many, or a class where the clone is expanded.

d_call clone_size j_call v_call cdr3_length cdr3_aa cdr3_nt
. . TRBJ1-3 TRBV7-9 16 CASSSGSLGSGNTIYF TGTGCCAGCAGCTCGGGTAGCCTGGGCTCTGGAAACACCATATATTTT
. . TRBJ2-7 TRBV12-3/TRBV12-4 13 CASSLGRTYEQYF TGTGCCAGCAGTTTGGGCAGAACCTACGAGCAGTACTTC
. . TRBJ1-1 TRBV2 14 CASATEVTNTEAFF TGTGCCAGCGCGACAGAAGTAACGAACACTGAAGCTTTCTTT
. . TRBJ1-1 TRBV11-2 14 CASSFYQVNTEAFF TGTGCCAGCAGCTTCTACCAGGTGAACACTGAAGCTTTCTTT
. once TRBJ2-3 TRBV19 18 CASSPRFRSDRGTDTQYF TGTGCCAGTAGTCCCCGTTTTAGGTCAGACAGAGGCACAGATACGCAGTATTTT
TRBD1 . TRBJ2-5 TRBV7-3 15 CASSLIGTAQETQYF TGTGCCAGCAGCTTAATAGGGACAGCCCAAGAGACCCAGTACTTC
TRBD1 . TRBJ1-1 TRBV4-1 17 CASSQDRDSNKNTEAFF TGCGCCAGCAGCCAAGACAGGGACAGCAATAAGAACACTGAAGCTTTCTTT
TRBD1 once TRBJ2-7 TRBV7-9 15 CASSSGDRGPYEQYF TGTGCCAGCAGCTCTGGGGACAGGGGACCCTACGAGCAGTACTTC
. . TRBJ2-1 TRBV9 15 CASSVDERSYNEQFF TGTGCCAGCAGCGTAGACGAGCGATCCTACAATGAGCAGTTCTTC
. . TRBJ1-1 TRBV6-5 15 CASRPAGQTKAEAFF TGTGCCAGCAGACCCGCCGGACAAACCAAAGCTGAAGCTTTCTTT
TRBD1 . TRBJ2-1 TRBV28 18 CASSSPPGGTGRYNEQFF TGTGCCAGCTCCTCCCCGCCTGGGGGGACAGGCCGCTACAATGAGCAGTTCTTC
. . TRBJ1-1 TRBV2 15 CASSEEQIEYTEAFF TGTGCCAGCAGTGAAGAGCAAATTGAGTACACTGAAGCTTTCTTT
. . TRBJ1-1 TRBV23-1 16 CARWPSGPVSGTEAFF TGCGCCAGATGGCCAAGCGGCCCGGTGAGTGGCACTGAAGCTTTCTTT
. . TRBJ1-5 TRBV27 13 CASSGWGGRPQHF TGTGCCAGCAGTGGGTGGGGCGGGAGGCCCCAGCATTTT
. . TRBJ2-5 TRBV27 15 CASKPTPGGQETQYF TGTGCCAGCAAACCGACACCCGGGGGACAAGAGACCCAGTACTTC
TRBD2 . TRBJ2-7 TRBV3-1/TRBV3-2 14 CASSQPKRGYEQYF TGTGCCAGCAGCCAACCAAAGCGGGGCTACGAGCAGTACTTC
TRBD1 . TRBJ2-4 TRBV7-6 14 CASSLAAGGDIQYF TGTGCCAGCAGCTTAGCGGCAGGGGGAGACATTCAGTACTTC
TRBD1 few TRBJ2-1 TRBV2 12 CASKTGGGEQFF TGTGCCAGCAAGACAGGGGGCGGTGAGCAGTTCTTC
TRBD1 few TRBJ2-2 TRBV4-1 16 CASSQGQAPNTGELFF TGCGCCAGCAGCCAGGGACAGGCGCCGAACACCGGGGAGCTGTTTTTT
TRBD1 . TRBJ1-2 TRBV30 14 CAWSDGRDRSGYTF TGTGCCTGGAGTGACGGCAGGGACAGGAGTGGCTACACCTTC
. few TRBJ2-7 TRBV7-9 12 CASSPLSYEQYF TGTGCCAGCAGCCCCCTATCCTACGAGCAGTACTTC
TRBD1 . TRBJ1-1 TRBV9 15 CASSVGTGANTEAFF TGTGCCAGCAGCGTAGGAACAGGGGCTAACACTGAAGCTTTCTTT
. . TRBJ1-2 TRBV6-5 16 CASSYSSLGLNYGYTF TGTGCCAGCAGTTACTCGAGTCTGGGGCTTAACTATGGCTACACCTTC
. few TRBJ1-5 TRBV7-2 11 CASSKLRPQHF TGTGCCAGCAGCAAGCTCCGTCCCCAGCATTTT
. . TRBJ2-5 TRBV12-5 13 CASGLGRGETQYF TGTGCTAGTGGTCTGGGACGGGGAGAGACCCAGTACTTC
. once TRBJ1-1 TRBV7-3 15 CASSLGPRGAPEAFF TGTGCCAGCAGCTTAGGTCCCAGGGGAGCCCCTGAAGCTTTCTTT
TRBD1 . TRBJ1-6 TRBV7-9 14 CASSLTTGDSPLHF TGTGCCAGCAGCTTGACTACAGGGGATTCACCCCTCCACTTT
. . TRBJ2-2 TRBV5-1 17 CASSLKWGLDDTGELFF TGCGCCAGCAGCTTGAAATGGGGCCTAGATGACACCGGGGAGCTGTTTTTT
. . TRBJ1-2 TRBV2 13 CASRGTGSYGYTF TGTGCCAGCAGGGGAACAGGGTCCTATGGCTACACCTTC
TRBD2 few TRBJ2-1 TRBV27 18 CASIRFWRGGNSYNEQFF TGTGCCAGCATTAGGTTTTGGCGGGGGGGCAACTCCTACAATGAGCAGTTCTTC
. . TRBJ1-2 TRBV9 18 CASSGATPLGGVDYGYTF TGTGCCAGCAGCGGCGCCACCCCTCTAGGGGGAGTTGACTATGGCTACACCTTC
. . TRBJ2-1 TRBV19 12 CASSPGISEQFF TGTGCCAGTAGTCCCGGGATCAGTGAGCAGTTCTTC
. . TRBJ1-1 TRBV7-2 12 CASRSTGTEAFF TGTGCCAGCAGGAGTACAGGCACTGAAGCTTTCTTT
TRBD1 . TRBJ1-1 TRBV10-3 15 CAIRGTGAQNTEAFF TGTGCCATCAGGGGGACAGGGGCCCAGAACACTGAAGCTTTCTTT
. . TRBJ1-2 TRBV3-1/TRBV3-2 11 CASSYTWGYTF TGTGCCAGCAGCTATACATGGGGCTACACCTTC
TRBD2 . TRBJ2-7 TRBV30 14 CASASGVSSYEQYF TGTGCCTCCGCTAGCGGGGTGAGCTCCTACGAGCAGTACTTC
. . TRBJ2-7 TRBV6-2/TRBV6-3 15 CASSYSLGTTYEQYF TGTGCCAGCAGTTACAGCCTCGGGACAACCTACGAGCAGTACTTC
TRBD1 . TRBJ1-2 TRBV10-1 15 CASLGGRGSTYGYTF TGCGCCAGCCTCGGGGGCAGGGGGTCTACCTATGGCTACACCTTC
TRBD1 . TRBJ1-2 TRBV27 12 CASMDRADGYTF TGTGCCAGCATGGACAGGGCGGATGGCTACACCTTC
. . TRBJ1-2 TRBV19 12 CATFREGHGYTF TGTGCCACCTTTAGGGAGGGCCACGGCTACACCTTC
TRBD1 few TRBJ1-2 TRBV6-5 16 CASSYTQGAGGYGYTF TGTGCCAGCAGTTACACCCAGGGGGCAGGCGGCTATGGCTACACCTTC
. . TRBJ1-1 TRBV7-9 16 CASSPPLNVGNTEAFF TGTGCCAGCAGCCCCCCCCTGAATGTCGGGAACACTGAAGCTTTCTTT
TRBD2 . TRBJ2-1 TRBV19 14 CASSRGGLPNEQFF TGTGCCAGTAGTCGGGGGGGACTACCCAATGAGCAGTTCTTC
. . TRBJ2-2 TRBV4-3 14 CASSHVRGTGELFF TGCGCCAGCAGCCACGTCAGGGGCACCGGGGAGCTGTTTTTT
TRBD2 few TRBJ2-3 TRBV27 16 CASSSRTSGDTDTQYF TGTGCCAGCAGTTCTCGGACTAGCGGGGACACAGATACGCAGTATTTT
. . TRBJ1-6 TRBV27 16 CASSPMTGVRGSPLHF TGTGCCAGCAGCCCCATGACAGGAGTGAGGGGTTCACCCCTCCACTTT
TRBD2 . TRBJ2-2 TRBV6-6 15 CASSYTGGDTGELFF TGTGCCAGCAGTTATACCGGGGGGGACACCGGGGAGCTGTTTTTT
. . TRBJ1-3 TRBV7-9 15 CASSLGTVSGNTIYF TGTGCCAGCAGCTTAGGGACAGTCTCTGGAAACACCATATATTTT
. . TRBJ2-7 TRBV30 14 CAWSVQGGAYEQYF TGTGCCTGGAGTGTACAGGGGGGGGCCTACGAGCAGTACTTC
TRBD1 . TRBJ1-5 TRBV5-5 16 CASSRGETGEPQPQHF TGTGCCAGCAGCCGGGGGGAGACAGGGGAGCCCCAGCCCCAGCATTTT